The clone carrying this T cell receptor beta chain was counted a single time. Its antigen is still unknown. The data stem from a study of cytomegalovirus exposure and HLA in healthy donors. Healthy bone marrow donors made up the donors. The length of the CDR3 is 15 residues. J lost 2 bases, V lost 7 bases, and 9 bases had no gene match. Germline V gene sequence: CDR1 SGHRS, CDR2 YFSETQ. The PCR contained 60 Vbeta and 13 Jbeta primers. Here immunoSEQ multiplex PCR was the method, and the copy in TCRdb shows in-frame clones only, minus some. The repertoire consists of about 200,000 clones, with 65% to 80% occurring once and the leading ten covering roughly 1.5%. Whole-study findings and limits: Several of the most significant clusters appeared, in a later analysis, to be linked to common viral pathogens. There were fewer than 200 TCR beta chains listed as cytomegalovirus-associated. A later analysis showed TCR association rates differing by HLA locus, peaking at DRB1 and lowest at HLA-C.

The sequence came from a middle-aged man in good health and CMV-seronegative. Sequencing was carried out using PBMCs. The chain has TRBV5-1 and TRBJ2-5; 9 bases line up with TRBD1. CDR3 loop: CASGPGQGNQETQYF. The CDR3 DNA follows: TGCGCCAGCGGGCCGGGACAGGGTAATCAAGAGACCCAGTACTTC.